Below, one TCR beta chain is given with its context. Its antigen is currently not known. Qualities for individual bases were not recorded, and no much larger clone is one base off. This entry is derived from a study of cytomegalovirus exposure and HLA in healthy donors (TCRdb year 2017). Notes on the research overall: An earlier analysis of several hundred of the donors reported roughly 300 Gb of sequence data and 100 million to 120 million unique TCR beta sequences obtained from about 179 million T cells. A later analysis re-analyzed previously published TCR beta repertoires from several hundred donors and added high-resolution HLA genotyping to study TCR occurrence patterns. Rather than drawing on any new phenotypic data, the later analysis identified candidate immune exposures from TCR beta sequences and the way those sequences occurred across donors. The study aimed to test whether signatures of past pathogen exposure could be identified by cataloging public T cell receptors. High-throughput TCR immunosequencing, statistical association of individual TCRs with disease status, and machine learning were combined to predict cytomegalovirus infection status. Besides the first cohort of under 700 subjects, a separate validation cohort made up of 120 different subjects was used. Roughly five DR-DQ haplotypes were handled as single units for association and clustering, since linkage in the cohort was strong. The genetic ancestry cluster associated with self-reported Caucasian donors included around 76% of the roughly 410 genotyped donors. Donor age, sex, ethnicity and CMV serostatus were compiled alongside the repertoire data. Every discovery cohort repertoire had been produced on one sequencing platform. Using immunosequencing, the study profiled T cell repertoires from some 670 subjects and related those repertoires to cytomegalovirus serostatus. An earlier analysis of approximately 630 of the donors applied high-throughput TCR beta sequencing to assess whether each TCR beta V gene segment acted as functional or pseudogenic. The number of donors typed differed by locus, with roughly 620-630 for A, B, C, DRB1 and DQB1, more than 500 for DQA1, under 610 for DPA1, and 400 to 490 for DPB1. A later genetic analysis used genome-wide SNP genotypes for about 55% of the 666 donors, treating that subset as a discovery cohort. Across around 400 genotyped donors of the cohort, an average of roughly 250,000 unique TCR beta nucleotide sequences per donor were sequenced, and roughly a sixth of those sequences were non-productive. Approximately 330 gigabases of sequencing data and around 85 million unique TCR sequences made up an early release that covered about 640 HLA-typed donors. HLA typing covered class I and class II loci at four-digit resolution.

Libraries came from the immunoSEQ multiplex PCR assay. For the multiplex PCR, a mixture combining 60 forward primers for TCR Vbeta segments and 13 reverse primers for TCR Jbeta segments was used. The CDR3 region of rearranged TCR beta genes was amplified from genomic DNA with a multiplex PCR assay. On the Illumina HiSeq System, the amplified TCR beta libraries were sequenced as 87-base-pair reads. In the original analysis: A later analysis tallied about 77 million unique TCR beta chains across the 640 or so repertoires, and about 12 million of those chains were shared by two or more donors. To remove PCR and sequencing errors, raw reads were error-corrected and collapsed into unique sequences using a nearest-neighbor algorithm that merged closely related sequences. Alignment of CDR3 sequences to IMGT reference sequences was used to assign V, D and J gene segments. For a sequence to be retained, a match of at least six nucleotides was required to both a V gene segment and a J gene segment. Rearrangements were called productive when the CDR3 lacked stop codons and stayed in frame with V and J; all others were non-productive. Following IMGT convention, CDR3 was defined as the stretch from the second conserved V-encoded cysteine up to the conserved J-encoded phenylalanine. The earlier analysis of approximately 500 of the donors excluded sequences that lacked an unambiguous match to a single V gene segment. An earlier analysis of a few hundred of the donors classified V segments as functional when productive rearrangements were above 56.7% and as segregating when the standard deviation between donors was above 5%. A statistical classification framework was built to diagnose cytomegalovirus status from the catalog of TCR beta chain sequences. In a later analysis, V and J genes were assigned by comparing TCR nucleotide sequences against IMGT/GENE-DB human TR gene sequences. In a later analysis, CDR3 sequences and most-parsimonious VDJ recombination scenarios were assigned using the TCRdist pipeline. A later analysis defined each TCR beta chain by its CDR3 amino acid sequence plus V-gene family, and excluded reads lacking a unique V-gene family. A later analysis removed roughly 590 highly shared, low-generation-probability nucleotide sequences to deal with suspected cross-contamination and a sequencing artifact. In a later analysis, a clonal expansion index for each public chain was calculated from normalized within-repertoire ranks of inferred template counts. Generation probabilities in a later analysis came from a VDJ recombination model fitted to out-of-frame rearrangements, and those results were checked against IGoR. In a later analysis, TCR-TCR, TCR-HLA and TCR-CMV co-occurrence was scored with hypergeometric tests, and a repertoire-size bias correction was applied to TCR pairs. A later analysis estimated false discovery rates by permuting HLA or CMV assignments 20 times. In a later analysis, co-occurring TCRs were grouped with DBSCAN, and TCRdist sequence similarity was added when clustering was performed within HLA-allele-positive subsets. Repertoires with fewer than 30,000 or more than 120,000 public chains were left out of co-occurrence clustering, as were about five repertoires with anomalous nucleotide sharing. TCRdb holds this immuneACCESS table with in-frame rearrangements only. Some clones are missing; in checked studies, unresolved V genes explain under half, and the rest has no known cause. V and J calls and clone size are as listed in that table; D and trimming were resolved from the DNA. The sample records around 190,000 clones, about 78% of which are singletons. Approximately 3% of the sample belongs to the ten largest clones.

Broader findings and caveats from the paper: A further reported finding was that TCR beta sequences accurately predicted the HLA-A and HLA-B alleles for most subjects in the first cohort. Because HLA typing was unavailable for some donors at each locus, only the typed subset was used in association tests. In a later analysis, around 15,000 TCR beta sequences were associated with specific HLA alleles at a false discovery rate of 0.05. V-gene and J-gene trimming of TCR beta chains was associated with a missense DCLRE1C variant in a later genetic analysis, and the association was replicated in an independent cohort. It was suggested by the authors that the approach could potentially be generalized to other disease states and immunological phenotypes. In a later analysis, HLA-associated TCR beta chains were found to be more clonally expanded and to have lower generation probabilities than equally common non-associated chains. According to a later analysis, TCR association rates differed among HLA loci, with DRB1 alleles showing the most associated TCRs and HLA-C alleles showing the fewest. The classifier was reported to diagnose cytomegalovirus status with high specificity and sensitivity in both the original cohort and the validation cohort. Three of the identified cytomegalovirus-associated TCR beta chains were confirmed in vitro to be specific for cytomegalovirus antigens. An earlier analysis of approximately 540 of the donors showed that most TCR beta V segments appeared in productive rearrangements either about 87% or about 30% of the time, which broadly matched IMGT annotations. A later analysis found that most CMV-associated TCR beta chains appeared HLA-restricted, with HLA associations seemingly driven largely by CMV exposure. Across donors, most TCR sequences were observed very rarely, whereas some public TCRs were present in many individuals. Sequencing depth was assumed to be roughly uniform across donors in the presence/absence analyses, though that assumption may not hold. A group of highly shared sequence variants was considered likely to be a technical artifact of the sequencing pipeline. When HLA alleles, especially DR and DQ, strongly co-occurred, TCR associations were difficult to assign to individual alleles. Immune exposure information for the cohort was limited to CMV serostatus. The 87-base-pair reads could not distinguish some IMGT-functional V segments, including TRBV6-2 and TRBV6-3, so those segments were excluded. Correlated functional status among segregating V segments might reflect linkage disequilibrium, but an unknown experimental factor could not be ruled out. Several of the top co-occurrence clusters appeared to be linked to parvovirus B19, influenza, CMV and Epstein-Barr virus, according to a later analysis. In a later genetic analysis, fewer N-insertions in productive TCRs were reported among donors in an Asian-associated ancestry cluster than the roughly 700-donor mean. Around 16 rarely observed V segments, including chromosome 9 orphons, were excluded from the earlier analysis of approximately 500 of the donors because counts were too low. This cohort had only TCR beta chains sequenced, and the lack of alpha or paired-chain data limited which features could be detected. In the study, roughly 160 TCR beta chains were listed as associated with cytomegalovirus.

The cohort was made up of 666 healthy bone marrow donors. Cohort members were all nominally healthy when sampled, although unrecorded immune exposures were likely present. The donor was CMV seronegative and belonged to the group of over 350 seronegative cohort members. A peripheral blood sample was collected from each donor, and TCR beta sequencing was performed on peripheral blood mononuclear cells. The Qiagen DNeasy Blood Extraction Kit was used to extract genomic DNA from the blood cell samples. Taken from the germline V gene (reference sequence), the CDR1 and CDR2 loops are SGHKS and YYEKEE. The CDR3 sequence holds 13 residues, the cysteine and phenylalanine included. Only the CDR3 DNA is retained, 39 bases long and in frame from the first base. Trimming costs V 1 base and J 8 bases, and their ends lie 9 bases apart.

The rearrangement combines TRBV5-5 with TRBJ1-4; the D gene assignment is ambiguous. Specimen: PBMCs. The receptor's source is a woman aged 25 to 39 in good health and CMV-seronegative. The sequence in DNA is TGTGCCAGCAGCTTGACCACAGTCGAAAAACTGTTTTTT. Translated, it reads CASSLTTVEKLFF.